This T cell receptor beta chain was sequenced for a study of shared clonotypes between healthy human individuals. Across the whole study: Three CD4 naive, three CD4 memory, two CD8 naive and one CD8 memory plate were used per donor.

The input for sorted-subset replicate PCRs was approximately 200 ng DNA, tens of thousands of T cell genomes. TCRdb's copy holds only in-frame clones and misses some; the assay was immunoSEQ multiplex PCR. The sample lists around 2,000,000 clones, just under 95% occurring once. The naive CD8 population came from CD45RO-negative cells selected for CCR7, without terminally differentiated effector memory CD45RA+ cells. Every contributor of samples was a Caucasian grown-up residing in Nashville, Tennessee. The V and J ends lost 4 bases and 3 bases, in that order; junction bases with no gene match: 4. Germline V gene sequence: CDR1 LNHDA, CDR2 SQIVND (reference sequence). The CDR3 extends over 17 amino acids.

This chain links TRBV19 with TRBJ2-2, with 14 positions matching TRBD2. Sequences were obtained from naive CD8+ T cells sorted from blood. The origin of this receptor is a man aged 18 to 35 in good health. DNA for the CDR3: TGTGCCAGTAGTACGGGACTAGCGGGAGTCTACACCGGGGAGCTGTTTTTT. Translated, it gives CASSTGLAGVYTGELFF.